Listed below are T cell receptor beta chains from one sample, sequenced in a study of OX40 agonist ivuxolimab in advanced cancers. The method was immunoSEQ multiplex PCR; TCRdb's version includes in-frame clones alone and lacks a portion of them. The data hold some 90,000 clones, with about 90% observed a single time. This sample comprised CD4+ or CD8+ T cells sorted from blood, obtained in a trial of the OX40 agonist ivuxolimab. The receptors stem from an adult with an advanced solid tumor such as melanoma, head and neck, liver or kidney cancer. CDR3s include the opening cysteine and the closing phenylalanine or tryptophan. Each record gives: CDR3 DNA, CDR3 protein, D gene, J gene, V gene, clone size. A D gene is named only where the DNA matches it firmly. Clone size appears in some rows only: once, few, many, or a class for an expanded clone.

TGCGCCAGCAATGTCGGCCACACAGATACGCAGTATTTT CASNVGHTDTQYF - TRBJ2-3 TRBV5-1 -
TGTGCCAGCAGTCAATTCGGGGGGATACCCTACGAGCAGTACTTC CASSQFGGIPYEQYF TRBD2 TRBJ2-7 TRBV6-4 -
TGCGCCAGCAGCTCGCAGATGGGTGCTCAAGAGACCCAGTACTTC CASSSQMGAQETQYF - TRBJ2-5 TRBV5-1 once
TGCGCCAGCAGCTTGGAAGCGAGAACTAGCACAGATACGCAGTATTTT CASSLEARTSTDTQYF - TRBJ2-3 TRBV5-1 -
TGTGCCAGCAGGAAAGGATCCTACAATGAGCAGTTCTTC CASRKGSYNEQFF - TRBJ2-1 TRBV7-2 once
TGTGCCAGCAGCGTAGGGGCGGGGAGAGAACGTGAGCAGTTCTTC CASSVGAGREREQFF - TRBJ2-1 TRBV9 -
TGTGCCAGCACCAAATTCACCGGGGAGCTGTTTTTT CASTKFTGELFF - TRBJ2-2 TRBV28 -
TGCGCCAGCAGCTCCGGACTAGCGGGCGGCAATGAGCAGTTCTTC CASSSGLAGGNEQFF TRBD2 TRBJ2-1 TRBV5-1 once
TGTGCCAGCAGCTTAGGGGCTTTCCGCGGGGATACGCAGTATTTT CASSLGAFRGDTQYF - TRBJ2-3 TRBV7-2 -
TGTGCCAGCAGTTCCACCGGGCCAGCGGGAGAGGGCTCCTACGAGCAGTACTTC CASSSTGPAGEGSYEQYF TRBD2 TRBJ2-7 TRBV6-4 -
TGTGCCAGCAGTTCCCCGGGACAGGGGACGAACGAGCAGTACTTC CASSSPGQGTNEQYF TRBD1 TRBJ2-7 TRBV28 -
TGCGCCAGCAGCGAAGCTAGCGGAAACACCGGGGAGCTGTTTTTT CASSEASGNTGELFF TRBD2 TRBJ2-2 TRBV5-1 -
TGTGCCAGCAGTGTGACGCTCGGGGTCCCCATGGAGACCCAGTACTTC CASSVTLGVPMETQYF - TRBJ2-5 TRBV6-1 -
TGTGCCTGGAGTGGAGGAGGGGGGGCCAACGTCCTGACTTTC CAWSGGGGANVLTF - TRBJ2-6 TRBV30 -
TGTGCCACCAGCAGAGACCGGTCGAAGAACACTGAAGCTTTCTTT CATSRDRSKNTEAFF - TRBJ1-1 TRBV15 -
TGTGCCAGCTCCCCAGATATAATAACCAATCAGCCCCAGCATTTT CASSPDIITNQPQHF - TRBJ1-5 TRBV18 -
TGTGCCAGCAGACCCCATAGCTCCTACGAGCAGTACTTC CASRPHSSYEQYF - TRBJ2-7 TRBV28 -
TGTGCCAGCTCACCACCCTTCGTTATAGGTGGACAGGGGGACTCCTACGAGCAGTACTTC CASSPPFVIGGQGDSYEQYF TRBD1 TRBJ2-7 TRBV18 few
TGTGCCAGCAGCTTAAAGAGGAGTGCGGCGGGGGAGACCCAGTACTTC CASSLKRSAAGETQYF - TRBJ2-5 TRBV7-9 -
TGTGCCAGCAGTAGGGACGGTAGAAGCAATCAGCCCCAGCATTTT CASSRDGRSNQPQHF - TRBJ1-5 TRBV6-5 -
TGCGCCAGCAGCCACCTCAGAGGGATCGAGACCCAGTACTTC CASSHLRGIETQYF - TRBJ2-5 TRBV4-3 -
TGCGCCAGCAGCCCCCGACTAGCGGAACTCCAAGAGACCCAGTACTTC CASSPRLAELQETQYF TRBD2 TRBJ2-5 TRBV5-1 -
TGCGCCAGCAGCCAAGTCGGCACGCCCGGAAACATTCAGTACTTC CASSQVGTPGNIQYF - TRBJ2-4 TRBV4-3 -
TGTGCCAGCAGTGAGTGGATAGATACGCAGTATTTT CASSEWIDTQYF - TRBJ2-3 TRBV2 -
TGTGCCAGCAGTCGCGACAGCGGCGGAGGCTACACCTTC CASSRDSGGGYTF - TRBJ1-2 TRBV5-4 -
TGTGCCAGTAGCCACGACAGGTATAGCTCCTACGAGCAGTACTTC CASSHDRYSSYEQYF - TRBJ2-7 TRBV19 -
TGTGCCAGCAGTGATCCCAGGGGAGGTGAAAAACTGTTTTTT CASSDPRGGEKLFF - TRBJ1-4 TRBV6-1 -
TGTGCAAGTCGCCCCCCAGGGAATATCACCGGGGAGCTGTTTTTT CASRPPGNITGELFF - TRBJ2-2 TRBV12-2 once
TGTGCCAGCAGCCCCCTAGCGGGATACTCCTACGAGCAGTACTTC CASSPLAGYSYEQYF TRBD2 TRBJ2-7 TRBV7-9 -
TGTGCCAGCAGCTCTTCCGGGACAGGGTCAGATACGCAGTATTTT CASSSSGTGSDTQYF TRBD1 TRBJ2-3 TRBV7-9 once
TGTGCCAGTACGGGACAGGGGACTAAGACGAACACTGAAGCTTTCTTT CASTGQGTKTNTEAFF TRBD1 TRBJ1-1 TRBV19 -
TGTGCCAGCAGGGGACGAGAGGATGGAAACACCATATATTTT CASRGREDGNTIYF - TRBJ1-3 TRBV7-2 -
TGTGCCAGTAGTTTCAACTCTGGGACAATGAACACTGAAGCTTTCTTT CASSFNSGTMNTEAFF - TRBJ1-1 TRBV19 -
TGTGCCAGCAGCGCTGGACTAGGGGGCCCCTACGAGCAGTACTTC CASSAGLGGPYEQYF - TRBJ2-7 TRBV2 -
TGTGCCAGCAGCCAAGACGGGGGAGGGAACACTGAAGCTTTCTTT CASSQDGGGNTEAFF - TRBJ1-1 TRBV4-2 -
TGTGCCAGTCCCCGGGGACCCGGGAGGGCCCCCGTCTCCTACGAGCAGTACTTC CASPRGPGRAPVSYEQYF TRBD2 TRBJ2-7 TRBV19 -
TGTGCCAGCTTAGCGGGAAACTCAAACGAGCAGTACTTC CASLAGNSNEQYF TRBD2 TRBJ2-7 TRBV28 once
TGTGCCAGCAGCTCGACAGGGTCGCAAGGCTACACCTTC CASSSTGSQGYTF TRBD1 TRBJ1-2 TRBV7-2 -
TGTGCCAGCAGCTCGGAGGCTTATGGCTACACCTTC CASSSEAYGYTF - TRBJ1-2 TRBV5-4 -
TGCGCCAGCAGCTTGAAGCTAGCGGGAGAAGCCGGGGAGCTGTTTTTT CASSLKLAGEAGELFF TRBD2 TRBJ2-2 TRBV5-1 -
TGTGCCAGCAGCCCGAGAACTAGCGGGGGCAATGAGCAGTTCTTC CASSPRTSGGNEQFF TRBD2 TRBJ2-1 TRBV11-2 -
TGTGCCAGCAGTTTCTTGTTGGCAGGGGGGACTCTTACGCAGTATTTT CASSFLLAGGTLTQYF - TRBJ2-3 TRBV27 -